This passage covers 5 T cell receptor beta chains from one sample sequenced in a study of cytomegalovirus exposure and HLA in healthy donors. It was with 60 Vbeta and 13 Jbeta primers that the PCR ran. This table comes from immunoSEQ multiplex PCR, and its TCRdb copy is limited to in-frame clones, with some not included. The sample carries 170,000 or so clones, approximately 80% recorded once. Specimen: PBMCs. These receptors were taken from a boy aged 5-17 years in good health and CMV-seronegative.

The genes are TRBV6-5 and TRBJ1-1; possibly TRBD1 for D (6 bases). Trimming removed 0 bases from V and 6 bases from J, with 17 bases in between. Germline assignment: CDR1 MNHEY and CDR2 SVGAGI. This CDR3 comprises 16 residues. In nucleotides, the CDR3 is TGTGCCAGCAGTTACTCTTGGGGGCGGGGGGCCCCTGAAGCTTTCTTT. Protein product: CASSYSWGRGAPEAFF.

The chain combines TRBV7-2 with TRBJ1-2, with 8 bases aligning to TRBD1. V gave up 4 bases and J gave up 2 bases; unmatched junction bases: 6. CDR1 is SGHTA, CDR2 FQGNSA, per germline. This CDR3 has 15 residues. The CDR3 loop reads CASSSRTGPNYGYTF. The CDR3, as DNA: TGTGCCAGCAGCTCGCGGACAGGGCCGAACTATGGCTACACCTTC.

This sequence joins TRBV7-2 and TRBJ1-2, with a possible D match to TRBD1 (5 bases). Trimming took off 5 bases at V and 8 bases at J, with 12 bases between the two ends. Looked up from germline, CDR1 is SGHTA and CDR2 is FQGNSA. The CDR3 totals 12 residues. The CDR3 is CASSPINRGYTF. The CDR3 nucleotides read TGTGCCAGCAGCCCTATAAACAGGGGCTACACCTTC.

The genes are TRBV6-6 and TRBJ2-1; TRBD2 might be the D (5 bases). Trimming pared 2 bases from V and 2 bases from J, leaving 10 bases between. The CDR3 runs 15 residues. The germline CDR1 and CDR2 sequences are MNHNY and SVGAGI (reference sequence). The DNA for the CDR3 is TGTGCCAGCAGTTACGAGCGGAAACCCTACAATGAGCAGTTCTTC. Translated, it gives CASSYERKPYNEQFF.

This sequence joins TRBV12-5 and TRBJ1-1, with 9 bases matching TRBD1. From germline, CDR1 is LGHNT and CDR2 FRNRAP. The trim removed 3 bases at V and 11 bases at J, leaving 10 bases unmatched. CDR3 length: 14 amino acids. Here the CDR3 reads CASGFVGQGIRAFF. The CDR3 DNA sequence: TGTGCTAGTGGTTTCGTGGGACAGGGAATCCGGGCTTTCTTT.